The source of this T cell receptor (beta chain) is a study of blood T cell repertoires in COVID-19. The wider study: Collection of acute and convalescent COVID-19 samples took place in the United States, Italy and Spain. The cDNA or gDNA used as material had been derived from T cells, B-cell-depleted T cells, or PBMCs.

J lost 4 bases, V lost 6 bases, and 8 bases had no gene match. CDR3 size: 14 residues. Germline V gives CDR1 LNHDA, CDR2 SQIVND (reference sequence). The age range of participants was 18 to 89 years, with residence in about two dozen US areas. Each participant's cohort was designated according to participant-reported clinical history. Using immunoSEQ multiplex PCR, the repertoire was profiled, and TCRdb retains in-frame clones only, with some absent. The sample yields 150,000 to 200,000 clones, roughly 87% seen once. The sample was PBMCs or T cells enriched from blood (not recorded which). The receptor was derived from a human donor with acute COVID-19. The donor label of this sample is uncertain. V usage is TRBV19 and J usage is TRBJ1-1; TRBD1 matches at 7 bases. The CDR3 loop is CASSPGTAATEAFF. The DNA for the CDR3 is TGTGCCAGTAGCCCCGGGACAGCGGCCACTGAAGCTTTCTTT.